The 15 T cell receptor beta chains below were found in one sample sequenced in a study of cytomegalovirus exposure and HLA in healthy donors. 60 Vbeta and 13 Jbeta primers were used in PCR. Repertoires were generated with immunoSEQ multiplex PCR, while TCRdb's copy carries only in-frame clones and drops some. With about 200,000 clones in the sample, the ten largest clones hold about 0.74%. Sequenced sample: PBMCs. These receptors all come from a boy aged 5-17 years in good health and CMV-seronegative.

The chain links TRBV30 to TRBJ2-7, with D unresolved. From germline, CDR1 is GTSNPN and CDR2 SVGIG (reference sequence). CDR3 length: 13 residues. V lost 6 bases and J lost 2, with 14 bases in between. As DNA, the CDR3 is TGTGCCTGTCACAGTTCCAGTACCTACGAGCAGTACTTC. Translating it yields CACHSSSTYEQYF.

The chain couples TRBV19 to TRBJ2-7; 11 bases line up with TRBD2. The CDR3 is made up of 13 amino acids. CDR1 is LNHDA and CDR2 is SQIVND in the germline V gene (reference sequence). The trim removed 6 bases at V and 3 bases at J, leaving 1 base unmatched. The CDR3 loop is CASRTSGNYEQYF. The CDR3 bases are TGTGCCAGTAGGACTAGCGGGAACTACGAGCAGTACTTC.

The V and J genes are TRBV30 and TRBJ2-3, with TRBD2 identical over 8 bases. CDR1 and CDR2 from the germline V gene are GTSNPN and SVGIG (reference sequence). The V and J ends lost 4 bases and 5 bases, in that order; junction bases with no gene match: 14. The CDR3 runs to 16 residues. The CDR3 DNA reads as TGTGCCTGGATCCGGGAGGGACCTTGGGACGGAGATACGCAGTATTTT. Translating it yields CAWIREGPWDGDTQYF.

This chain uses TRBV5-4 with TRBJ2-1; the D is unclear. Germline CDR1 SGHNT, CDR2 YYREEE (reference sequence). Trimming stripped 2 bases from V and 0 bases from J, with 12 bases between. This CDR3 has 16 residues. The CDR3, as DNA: TGTGCCAGCAGCTTTCCCCTCGCAGGCTCCTACAATGAGCAGTTCTTC. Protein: CASSFPLAGSYNEQFF.

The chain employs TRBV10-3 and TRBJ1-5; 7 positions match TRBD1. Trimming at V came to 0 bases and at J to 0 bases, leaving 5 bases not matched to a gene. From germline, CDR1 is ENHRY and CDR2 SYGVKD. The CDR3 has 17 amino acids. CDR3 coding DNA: TGTGCCATCAGTGAGTCCCAGGGACAGTATAGCAATCAGCCCCAGCATTTT. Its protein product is CAISESQGQYSNQPQHF.

The CDR3 bases are TGTGCCAGCAGTAAACAGGGTACCTACGAGCAGTACTTC. It encodes CASSKQGTYEQYF. V gene TRBV11-1 combines with J gene TRBJ2-7, with D possibly matching TRBD1 (6 bases). CDR3 length: 13 amino acids. Germline V lookup: CDR1 SGHAT, CDR2 FQDESV (reference sequence). V lost 6 bases and J lost 2, with 11 bases in between. The full variable domain, its missing parts supplied by reference TRBV11-1 and TRBJ2-7, is EAEVAQSPRYKITEKSQAVAFWCDPISGHATLYWYRQILGQGPELLVQFQDESVVDDSQLPKDRFSAERLKGVDSTLKIQPAELGDSAMYLCASSKQGTYEQYFGPGTRLTVT.

The CDR3 sequence: CASSQGLRQGSNTGELFF. The CDR3 DNA reads TGTGCCAGCAGCCAAGGCTTACGACAGGGGTCCAACACCGGGGAGCTGTTTTTT. The genes are TRBV4-2 and TRBJ2-2; 8 positions agree with TRBD1. Germline V gene lookup returns CDR1 LGHNA and CDR2 YNFKEQ. J was trimmed by 2 bases and V by 1 base; bases with no gene match: 9. The CDR3 is 18 residues long.

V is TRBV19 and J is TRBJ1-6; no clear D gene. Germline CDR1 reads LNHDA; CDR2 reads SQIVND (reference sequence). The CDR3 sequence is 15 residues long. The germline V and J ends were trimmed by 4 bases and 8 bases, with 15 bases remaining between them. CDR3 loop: CASSTDPFNHSPLHF. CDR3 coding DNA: TGTGCCAGTAGTACAGACCCCTTTAATCATTCACCCCTCCACTTT. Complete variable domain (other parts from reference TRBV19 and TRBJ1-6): DGGITQSPKYLFRKEGQNVTLSCEQNLNHDAMYWYRQDPGQGLRLIYYSQIVNDFQKGDIAEGYSVSREKKESFPLTVTSAQKNPTAFYLCASSTDPFNHSPLHFGNGTRLTVT.

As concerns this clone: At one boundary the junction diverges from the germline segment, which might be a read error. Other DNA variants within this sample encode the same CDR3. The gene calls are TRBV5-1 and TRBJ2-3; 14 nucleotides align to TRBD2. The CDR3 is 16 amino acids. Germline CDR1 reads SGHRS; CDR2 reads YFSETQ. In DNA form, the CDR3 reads TGCGCCAGCAGCTTGGAGGGACTAGCGGGGGTAGATACGCAGTATTTC. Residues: CASSLEGLAGVDTQYF.

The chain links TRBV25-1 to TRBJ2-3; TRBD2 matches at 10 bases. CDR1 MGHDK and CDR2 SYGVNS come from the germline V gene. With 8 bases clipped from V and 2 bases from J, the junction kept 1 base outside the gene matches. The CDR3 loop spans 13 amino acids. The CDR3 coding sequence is TGTGCCAGCCTAGCGGGGGACACAGATACGCAGTATTTT. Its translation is CASLAGDTDTQYF.

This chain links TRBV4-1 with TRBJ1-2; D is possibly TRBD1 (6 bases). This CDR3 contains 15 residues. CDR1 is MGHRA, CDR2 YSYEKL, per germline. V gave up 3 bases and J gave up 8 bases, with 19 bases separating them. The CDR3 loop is CASSQGTGGGEGYTF. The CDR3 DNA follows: TGCGCCAGCAGCCAGGGAACGGGGGGGGGCGAAGGCTACACCTTC.

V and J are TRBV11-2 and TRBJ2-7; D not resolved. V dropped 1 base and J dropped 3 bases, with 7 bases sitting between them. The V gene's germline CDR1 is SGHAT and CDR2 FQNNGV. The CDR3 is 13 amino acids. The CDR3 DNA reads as TGTGCCAGCAGCTTAGGGCCGCACTACGAGCAGTACTTC. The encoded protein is CASSLGPHYEQYF.

CDR3 region: CASSSRALQETQYF. The DNA of the CDR3 is TGTGCCAGCAGCTCCAGGGCCCTACAAGAGACCCAGTACTTC. The chain carries TRBV13 and TRBJ2-5; TRBD1 might be the D (5 bases). Germline V CDR1 and CDR2: PRHDT, FYEKMQ (reference sequence). Trimming pared 4 bases from V and 2 bases from J, leaving 11 bases between. CDR3 length: 14 amino acids.

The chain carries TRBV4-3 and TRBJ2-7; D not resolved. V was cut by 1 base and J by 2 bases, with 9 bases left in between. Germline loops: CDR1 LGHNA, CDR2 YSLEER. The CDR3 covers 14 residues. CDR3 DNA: TGCGCCAGCAGCCAAGGCGTCGGTACCTACGAGCAGTACTTC. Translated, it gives CASSQGVGTYEQYF.

CDR3 residues: CASSPSVVNTIYF. The CDR3 DNA is TGTGCCAGCAGCCCCTCGGTTGTGAACACCATATATTTT. The rearrangement links TRBV28 to TRBJ1-3; D gene unclear. The length of the CDR3 is 13 residues. Germline loops: CDR1 MDHEN, CDR2 SYDVKM. Trimming pared 6 bases from V and 7 bases from J, leaving 13 bases between.